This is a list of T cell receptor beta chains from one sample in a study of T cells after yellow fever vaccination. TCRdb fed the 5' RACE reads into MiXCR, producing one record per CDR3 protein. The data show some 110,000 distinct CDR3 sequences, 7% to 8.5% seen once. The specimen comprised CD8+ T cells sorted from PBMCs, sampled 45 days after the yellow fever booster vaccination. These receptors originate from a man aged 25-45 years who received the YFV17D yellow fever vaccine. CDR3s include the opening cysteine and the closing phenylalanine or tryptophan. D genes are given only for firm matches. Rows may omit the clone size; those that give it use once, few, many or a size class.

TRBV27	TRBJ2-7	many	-	CASSLVGRAYEQYF	TGTGCCAGCAGTTTAGTGGGACGGGCCTACGAGCAGTACTTC
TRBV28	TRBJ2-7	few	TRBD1	CASSWDRGRGEQYF	TGTGCCAGCAGTTGGGACAGGGGGCGAGGCGAGCAGTACTTC
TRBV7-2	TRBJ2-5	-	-	CASSSLPVEFQETQYF	TGTGCCAGCAGCTCTCTGCCGGTTGAGTTCCAAGAGACCCAGTACTTC
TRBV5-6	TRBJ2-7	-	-	CASSLASLGSYEQYF	TGTGCCAGCAGCTTGGCTAGTCTGGGCTCCTACGAGCAGTACTTC
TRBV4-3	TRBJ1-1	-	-	CASSQKSQAWVINEAFF	TGCGCCAGCAGCCAGAAGAGTCAGGCGTGGGTAATCAACGAAGCTTTCTTT
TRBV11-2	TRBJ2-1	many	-	CASSLMGSSYNEQFF	TGTGCCAGCAGCTTAATGGGGAGCTCCTACAATGAGCAGTTCTTC
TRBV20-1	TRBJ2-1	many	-	CSARDGTISYNEQFF	TGCAGTGCTAGAGATGGGACCATCTCCTACAATGAGCAGTTCTTC
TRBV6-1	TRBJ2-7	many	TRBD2	CASSGLLAGEQYF	TGTGCCAGCAGTGGCCTACTAGCGGGCGAGCAGTACTTC
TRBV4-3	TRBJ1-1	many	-	CASSQDWGGMNTEAFF	TGCGCCAGCAGCCAGGATTGGGGGGGGATGAACACTGAAGCTTTCTTT
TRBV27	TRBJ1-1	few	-	CASSSSGTGTYGTEAFF	TGTGCCAGCAGTTCGTCCGGGACGGGGACCTACGGGACTGAAGCTTTCTTT
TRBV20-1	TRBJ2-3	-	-	CSATGFYTDTQYF	TGCAGTGCCACAGGGTTCTACACAGATACGCAGTATTTT
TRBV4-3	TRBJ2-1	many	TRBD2	CASSQESGGNNEQFF	TGCGCCAGCAGCCAAGAGAGCGGGGGGAACAATGAGCAGTTCTTC
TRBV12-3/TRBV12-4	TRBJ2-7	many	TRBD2	CASSLLAGGYEQYF	TGTGCCAGCAGCTTACTAGCGGGAGGATACGAGCAGTACTTC
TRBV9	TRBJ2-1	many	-	CASSVSISGEQFF	TGTGCCAGCAGCGTTAGTATTTCTGGTGAGCAGTTCTTC
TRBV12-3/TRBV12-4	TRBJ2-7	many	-	CASSNRDTPDEQYF	TGTGCCAGCAGCAACCGGGACACTCCTGACGAGCAGTACTTC
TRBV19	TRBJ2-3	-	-	CASSIRATVTDTQYF	TGTGCCAGTAGTATACGAGCCACCGTCACAGATACGCAGTATTTT
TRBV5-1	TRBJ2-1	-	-	CASRGDHNEQFF	TGCGCCAGCAGGGGGGACCACAATGAGCAGTTCTTC
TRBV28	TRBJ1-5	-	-	CASKPLYSNQPQHF	TGTGCCAGCAAACCGCTTTATAGCAATCAGCCCCAGCATTTT
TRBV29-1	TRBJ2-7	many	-	CSVYRDNSYEQYF	TGCAGCGTCTATAGGGACAACTCCTACGAGCAGTACTTC
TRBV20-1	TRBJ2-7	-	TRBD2	CSARDLTSDSYEQYF	TGCAGTGCTAGAGATCTGACTAGCGATTCCTACGAGCAGTACTTC
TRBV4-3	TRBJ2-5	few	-	CASSPTGLLQETQYF	TGCGCCAGCAGCCCGACGGGGCTGCTCCAAGAGACCCAGTACTTC
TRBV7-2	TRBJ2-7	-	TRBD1	CASSLAQTGGFHEQYF	TGTGCCAGCAGCTTAGCCCAGACAGGGGGGTTTCACGAGCAGTACTTC
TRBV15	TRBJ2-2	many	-	CATSRVGQGYNTGELFF	TGTGCCACCAGCAGAGTAGGGCAGGGCTATAACACCGGGGAGCTGTTTTTT
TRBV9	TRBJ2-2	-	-	CASSGGVGGPTGELFF	TGTGCCAGCAGCGGGGGGGTGGGAGGACCCACCGGGGAGCTGTTTTTT
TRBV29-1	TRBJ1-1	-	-	CSGDKVIDTEAFF	TGCAGCGGGGATAAGGTCATCGACACTGAAGCTTTCTTT
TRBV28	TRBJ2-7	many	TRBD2	CASSLGLLHLGLAGEVYEQYF	TGTGCCAGCAGTTTGGGTCTCCTACACCTCGGACTAGCGGGAGAAGTATACGAGCAGTACTTC
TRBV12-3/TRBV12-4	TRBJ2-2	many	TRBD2	CASSLVGLAGDTGELFF	TGTGCCAGCAGTTTAGTGGGGCTAGCGGGAGACACCGGGGAGCTGTTTTTT
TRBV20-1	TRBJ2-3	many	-	CSASSSVRPDTQYF	TGCAGTGCTAGTAGCAGTGTTCGGCCAGATACGCAGTATTTT
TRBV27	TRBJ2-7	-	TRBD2	CASSYRGSSISEQYF	TGTGCCAGCAGTTACCGCGGGAGTTCGATATCCGAGCAGTACTTC
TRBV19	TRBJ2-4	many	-	CASSPDMAKNIQYF	TGTGCCAGTAGTCCGGACATGGCCAAAAACATTCAGTACTTC
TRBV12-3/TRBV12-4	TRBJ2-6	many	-	CASSFGGANVLTF	TGTGCCAGCAGTTTCGGGGGGGCCAACGTCCTGACTTTC
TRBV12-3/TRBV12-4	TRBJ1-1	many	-	CASRPPGLKAAFF	TGTGCCAGCAGACCCCCGGGCCTGAAGGCAGCTTTCTTT